These T cell receptor beta chains were read from a single sample in a study of Graves' ophthalmopathy and Graves' hyperthyroidism. MiXCR was run by TCRdb on the multiplex PCR reads, yielding one entry per CDR3 protein. The repertoire holds fewer than 650,000 distinct CDR3 sequences, with 22% as singletons. The sample comprised peripheral blood. The source is a woman aged 18-29 years with stable Graves' hyperthyroidism. Some clones in this sample may be carry-over from other donors' samples. CDR3s include the opening cysteine and the closing phenylalanine or tryptophan. Fields, in order: V gene, CDR3 length, J gene, clone size, D gene, CDR3 protein, CDR3 DNA. The D gene is left open where the match is weak. Size values are once, few and many counts, or a class for expanded clones, and some rows have none.

V: TRBV20-1; length: 15; J: TRBJ1-6; size: many; D: -; CDR3: CSASPGESYNSPLHF; DNA: TGCAGTGCTAGTCCGGGAGAGTCCTATAATTCACCCCTCCACTTT
V: TRBV9; length: 18; J: TRBJ1-6; size: many; D: -; CDR3: CASSFNPPEDTHHSPLHF; DNA: TGTGCCAGCAGCTTCAACCCGCCTGAGGACACACACCATTCACCCCTCCACTTT
V: TRBV3-1; length: 14; J: TRBJ1-2; size: many; D: -; CDR3: CASSQDSGIYGYTF; DNA: TGTGCCAGCAGCCAAGATTCCGGCATCTATGGCTACACCTTC
V: TRBV6-1; length: 14; J: TRBJ2-5; size: many; D: TRBD2; CDR3: CASRSGRAQETQYF; DNA: TGTGCCAGCCGTAGCGGGAGGGCCCAAGAGACCCAGTACTTC
V: TRBV6-5; length: 13; J: TRBJ1-2; size: many; D: -; CDR3: CASSTQESYGYTF; DNA: TGTGCCAGCAGTACACAGGAATCCTATGGCTACACCTTC
V: TRBV12-3/TRBV12-4; length: 13; J: TRBJ1-2; size: -; D: -; CDR3: CASRTTGNLGYTF; DNA: TGTGCCAGCAGGACCACAGGGAATTTGGGCTACACCTTC
V: TRBV7-8; length: 15; J: TRBJ1-6; size: once; D: -; CDR3: CASSPLGRTNSPLHF; DNA: TGTGCCAGCAGCCCGCTAGGACGGACTAATTCACCCCTCCACTTT
V: TRBV28; length: 14; J: TRBJ1-1; size: -; D: TRBD1; CDR3: CASSQGQGAMGAFF; DNA: TGTGCCAGCAGTCAGGGACAGGGGGCCATGGGAGCTTTCTTT
V: TRBV6-1; length: 15; J: TRBJ2-7; size: few; D: -; CDR3: CASSAGTPSSYEQYF; DNA: TGTGCCAGCAGTGCCGGGACACCATCCAGTTACGAGCAGTACTTC
V: TRBV3-1; length: 13; J: TRBJ1-2; size: -; D: -; CDR3: CASSQARNYGYTF; DNA: TGTGCCAGCAGCCAAGCCCGCAACTATGGCTACACCTTC
V: TRBV3-1; length: 13; J: TRBJ1-1; size: few; D: -; CDR3: CASSQDLRQVAFF; DNA: TGTGCCAGCAGCCAAGATCTTAGGCAGGTAGCTTTCTTT
V: TRBV2; length: 12; J: TRBJ1-2; size: -; D: -; CDR3: CASNPVNYGYTF; DNA: TGTGCCAGCAATCCAGTTAACTATGGCTACACCTTC
V: TRBV6-1; length: 13; J: TRBJ1-5; size: -; D: -; CDR3: CASSMGKNQPQHF; DNA: TGTGCCAGCAGTATGGGCAAAAATCAGCCTCAGCATTTT
V: TRBV11-1; length: 15; J: TRBJ1-1; size: many; D: TRBD1; CDR3: CASSWAGGSHTEAFF; DNA: TGTGCCAGCAGCTGGGCAGGGGGTTCCCACACTGAAGCTTTCTTT
V: TRBV6-1; length: 14; J: TRBJ1-2; size: many; D: -; CDR3: CASRTAGVDYGYTF; DNA: TGTGCCAGCAGGACAGCGGGGGTGGACTATGGCTACACCTTC
V: TRBV20-1; length: 14; J: TRBJ1-5; size: many; D: -; CDR3: CSASPANSNQPQHF; DNA: TGCAGTGCTAGTCCGGCAAATAGCAATCAGCCCCAGCATTTT
V: TRBV19; length: 17; J: TRBJ1-5; size: many; D: -; CDR3: CASSIDSRRAERLPQHF; DNA: TGTGCCAGTAGTATAGACTCCAGGAGGGCGGAAAGGTTGCCCCAGCATTTT
V: TRBV5-5; length: 11; J: TRBJ1-2; size: many; D: -; CDR3: CASSLEYGYTF; DNA: TGTGCCAGCAGCTTGGAATATGGCTACACCTTC
V: TRBV30; length: 13; J: TRBJ2-7; size: -; D: -; CDR3: CAWSVTGTYEQYF; DNA: TGTGCCTGGAGTGTAACCGGGACCTACGAGCAGTACTTC
V: TRBV20-1; length: 11; J: TRBJ2-5; size: many; D: -; CDR3: CSADQEETQYF; DNA: TGCAGTGCGGATCAAGAAGAGACCCAGTACTTC
V: TRBV20-1; length: 15; J: TRBJ2-5; size: -; D: -; CDR3: CSARGLVGLEETQYF; DNA: TGCAGTGCTAGAGGTCTCGTAGGCTTAGAAGAGACCCAGTACTTC
V: TRBV5-5; length: 16; J: TRBJ1-1; size: many; D: -; CDR3: CASSLGPSPMNTEAFF; DNA: TGTGCCAGCAGCTTGGGACCGAGCCCTATGAACACTGAAGCTTTCTTT
V: TRBV20-1; length: 14; J: TRBJ2-7; size: few; D: -; CDR3: CSAMIVGGSYEQYF; DNA: TGCAGTGCTATGATAGTAGGGGGCTCCTACGAGCAGTACTTC
V: TRBV27; length: 15; J: TRBJ1-1; size: many; D: -; CDR3: CASSFSRGGNTEAFF; DNA: TGTGCCAGCAGTTTTAGTCGGGGGGGGAACACTGAAGCTTTCTTT
V: TRBV19; length: 13; J: TRBJ2-2; size: many; D: -; CDR3: CASPRPNTGELFF; DNA: TGTGCCAGTCCCAGGCCCAACACCGGGGAGCTGTTTTTT
V: TRBV12-3/TRBV12-4; length: 13; J: TRBJ2-2; size: few; D: -; CDR3: CASRGPGAGELFF; DNA: TGTGCCAGTCGTGGACCCGGGGCCGGGGAGCTGTTTTTT
V: TRBV6-4; length: 13; J: TRBJ1-2; size: many; D: -; CDR3: CASSHGGGYGYTF; DNA: TGTGCTAGCAGCCACGGGGGAGGCTATGGCTACACCTTC
V: TRBV7-8; length: 13; J: TRBJ1-2; size: -; D: -; CDR3: CASSSRSMGGYTF; DNA: TGTGCCAGCAGCTCTCGTTCAATGGGGGGCTACACCTTC
V: TRBV6-7; length: 9; J: TRBJ2-7; size: once; D: -; CDR3: CASAYEQYF; DNA: TGTGCCAGCGCATACGAGCAGTACTTC
V: TRBV11-1; length: 18; J: TRBJ2-6; size: -; D: TRBD1; CDR3: CASSLGWTGDSGANVLTF; DNA: TGTGCCAGCAGCTTAGGATGGACAGGGGACTCTGGGGCCAACGTCCTGACTTTC
V: TRBV5-1; length: 13; J: TRBJ2-5; size: many; D: -; CDR3: CASSLGGDETQYF; DNA: TGCGCCAGCAGCTTGGGGGGAGACGAGACCCAGTACTTC
V: TRBV6-5; length: 19; J: TRBJ2-4; size: -; D: TRBD1; CDR3: CASSYGLGSQGVAKNIQYF; DNA: TGTGCCAGCAGTTACGGTCTAGGGTCACAGGGGGTTGCCAAAAACATTCAGTACTTC
V: TRBV19; length: 12; J: TRBJ1-5; size: -; D: -; CDR3: CASRALNQPQHF; DNA: TGTGCCAGCCGAGCCTTAAATCAGCCCCAGCATTTT
V: TRBV27; length: 16; J: TRBJ1-2; size: many; D: TRBD1; CDR3: CASRGSGGVPNYGYTF; DNA: TGTGCCAGCCGTGGGTCAGGGGGCGTCCCTAACTATGGCTACACCTTC
V: TRBV12-3/TRBV12-4; length: 15; J: TRBJ2-5; size: once; D: TRBD2; CDR3: CASSLAGAAGETQYF; DNA: TGTGCCAGCAGCCTAGCGGGAGCCGCTGGAGAGACCCAGTACTTC
V: TRBV27; length: 16; J: TRBJ1-6; size: many; D: TRBD1; CDR3: CASSSGQVVSLSPLHF; DNA: TGTGCCAGCAGTAGCGGACAGGTAGTCTCTCTTTCACCCCTCCACTTT
V: TRBV28; length: 16; J: TRBJ2-6; size: -; D: -; CDR3: CASSLPDTSGANVLTF; DNA: TGTGCCAGCAGTTTACCGGACACCTCTGGGGCCAACGTCCTGACTTTC
V: TRBV28; length: 12; J: TRBJ2-2; size: -; D: -; CDR3: CASRLLTGELFF; DNA: TGTGCCAGCAGACTTCTCACCGGGGAGCTGTTTTTT
V: TRBV12-3/TRBV12-4; length: 14; J: TRBJ1-5; size: -; D: TRBD1; CDR3: CASSAQTGNQPQHF; DNA: TGTGCCAGCAGTGCCCAGACAGGGAATCAGCCCCAGCATTTT
V: TRBV29-1; length: 14; J: TRBJ2-7; size: many; D: -; CDR3: CSVDVSGLNYEQYF; DNA: TGCAGCGTTGATGTTTCGGGTCTCAACTACGAGCAGTACTTC
V: TRBV5-1; length: 14; J: TRBJ1-1; size: many; D: -; CDR3: CASSLDGMRTEAFF; DNA: TGCGCCAGCAGCTTGGACGGGATGAGGACTGAAGCTTTCTTT
V: TRBV27; length: 14; J: TRBJ2-5; size: many; D: TRBD1; CDR3: CASRLQGVGETQYF; DNA: TGTGCCAGCCGGTTACAGGGGGTGGGGGAGACCCAGTACTTC
V: TRBV29-1; length: 13; J: TRBJ2-7; size: once; D: -; CDR3: CSVERAGDHEQYF; DNA: TGCAGCGTTGAGCGGGCTGGCGACCACGAGCAGTACTTC
V: TRBV12-3/TRBV12-4; length: 14; J: TRBJ1-1; size: few; D: -; CDR3: CASSLQQTNTEAFF; DNA: TGTGCCAGCAGTTTGCAGCAAACGAACACTGAAGCTTTCTTT
V: TRBV6-1; length: 15; J: TRBJ1-6; size: -; D: TRBD1; CDR3: CASSVIRDSYSPLHF; DNA: TGTGCCAGCAGTGTCATTAGGGACAGCTATTCACCCCTCCACTTT
V: TRBV15; length: 14; J: TRBJ2-7; size: -; D: TRBD1; CDR3: CATSRDRGTDEQYF; DNA: TGTGCCACCAGCAGGGACAGGGGTACCGACGAGCAGTACTTC
V: TRBV15; length: 16; J: TRBJ2-7; size: -; D: -; CDR3: CATSRGPGTRAAEQYF; DNA: TGTGCCACCAGCAGAGGACCAGGGACCCGGGCCGCCGAGCAGTACTTC
V: TRBV3-1; length: 15; J: TRBJ1-5; size: few; D: TRBD1; CDR3: CASSQLGQGAEPQHF; DNA: TGTGCCAGCAGCCAACTTGGACAGGGGGCAGAGCCCCAGCATTTT
V: TRBV7-9; length: 15; J: TRBJ2-5; size: many; D: -; CDR3: CASTPRWGSVETQYF; DNA: TGTGCCAGCACCCCCCGTTGGGGGAGTGTAGAGACCCAGTACTTC
V: TRBV19; length: 13; J: TRBJ1-5; size: few; D: -; CDR3: CASSMQGYQPQHF; DNA: TGTGCCAGTAGTATGCAGGGCTACCAGCCCCAGCATTTT
V: TRBV9; length: 13; J: TRBJ2-5; size: -; D: -; CDR3: CASSPGYPETQYF; DNA: TGTGCCAGCAGCCCGGGTTACCCAGAGACCCAGTACTTC
V: TRBV25-1; length: 16; J: TRBJ1-2; size: -; D: -; CDR3: CASSGNAHGALYGYTF; DNA: TGTGCCAGCAGTGGAAACGCGCATGGGGCGCTGTATGGCTACACCTTC
V: TRBV20-1; length: 15; J: TRBJ1-5; size: many; D: TRBD1; CDR3: CSARGVDRVHQPQHF; DNA: TGCAGTGCTAGAGGCGTGGACAGGGTCCATCAGCCCCAGCATTTT
V: TRBV6-1; length: 14; J: TRBJ1-1; size: -; D: -; CDR3: CASGAGVMNTEAFF; DNA: TGTGCCAGCGGAGCAGGGGTAATGAACACTGAAGCTTTCTTT
V: TRBV9; length: 14; J: TRBJ1-2; size: many; D: TRBD1; CDR3: CASSYGQGQSSYTF; DNA: TGTGCCAGCAGCTATGGACAGGGGCAGAGTAGCTACACCTTC
V: TRBV27; length: 18; J: TRBJ1-2; size: many; D: TRBD1; CDR3: CASSTGAIRNPINYGYTF; DNA: TGTGCCAGCAGTACAGGGGCCATTCGGAACCCCATTAACTATGGCTACACCTTC
V: TRBV13; length: 15; J: TRBJ2-7; size: many; D: TRBD1; CDR3: CASSPRRQGDYEQYF; DNA: TGTGCCAGCAGCCCTCGTCGACAGGGGGACTACGAGCAGTACTTC
V: TRBV9; length: 15; J: TRBJ1-1; size: many; D: TRBD1; CDR3: CASSVLTGYNTEAFF; DNA: TGTGCCAGCAGCGTCCTGACAGGGTATAACACTGAAGCTTTCTTT
V: TRBV11-2; length: 19; J: TRBJ2-7; size: -; D: TRBD2; CDR3: CASSSLGGAREASSYEQYF; DNA: TGTGCCAGCAGCAGCTTAGGCGGGGCGCGGGAGGCGTCCTCCTACGAGCAGTACTTC